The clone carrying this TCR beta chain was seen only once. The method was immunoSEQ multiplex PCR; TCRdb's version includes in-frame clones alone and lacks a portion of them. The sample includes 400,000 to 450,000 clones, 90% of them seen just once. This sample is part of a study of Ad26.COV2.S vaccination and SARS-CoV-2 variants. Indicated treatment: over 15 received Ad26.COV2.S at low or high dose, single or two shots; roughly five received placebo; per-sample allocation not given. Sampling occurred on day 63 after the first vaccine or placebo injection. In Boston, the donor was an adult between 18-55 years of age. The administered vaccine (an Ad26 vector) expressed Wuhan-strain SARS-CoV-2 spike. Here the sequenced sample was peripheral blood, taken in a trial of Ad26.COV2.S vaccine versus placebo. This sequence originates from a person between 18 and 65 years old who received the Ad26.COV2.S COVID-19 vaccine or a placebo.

Written as DNA, the CDR3 is TGTGCCAGCAGCTTAGCAGCGGGAGGAGGAGATACGCAGTATTTT. Translation: CASSLAAGGGDTQYF. The chain links TRBV11-2 to TRBJ2-3; 9 bases are shared with TRBD2. This CDR3 contains 15 residues. Trimming at V came to 1 base and at J to 5 bases, leaving 4 bases not matched to a gene. The germline CDR1 and CDR2 sequences are SGHAT and FQNNGV.